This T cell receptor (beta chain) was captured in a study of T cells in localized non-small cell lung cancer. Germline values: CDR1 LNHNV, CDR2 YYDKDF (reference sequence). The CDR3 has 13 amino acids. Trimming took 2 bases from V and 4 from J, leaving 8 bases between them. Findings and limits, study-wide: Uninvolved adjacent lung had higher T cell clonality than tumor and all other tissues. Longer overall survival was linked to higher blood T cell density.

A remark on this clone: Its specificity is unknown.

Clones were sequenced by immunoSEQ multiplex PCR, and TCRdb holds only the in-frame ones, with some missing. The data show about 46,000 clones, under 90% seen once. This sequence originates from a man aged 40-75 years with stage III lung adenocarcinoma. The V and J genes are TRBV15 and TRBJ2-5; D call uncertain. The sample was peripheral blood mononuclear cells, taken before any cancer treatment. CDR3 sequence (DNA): TGTGCCACCAGCAGACCCATCGGAGAGACCCAGTACTTC. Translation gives CATSRPIGETQYF.